The next 30 T cell receptor beta chains were all read from a single sample in a study of human T cells and chemical hapten exposure. Regarding time point: patch test 2, 6 weeks after DPC sensitization. This sample's treatment: therapeutic diphenylcyclopropenone sensitization with weekly scalp DPC. TCRdb recomputed calls from the RACE reads with MiXCR, one row per CDR3 protein. The sample shows 330,000 or so distinct CDR3 sequences, about 6% of them seen only once. The sequenced sample was whole blood, obtained in connection with sensitization to the hapten diphenylcyclopropenone (DPC). The receptors stem from a young woman with alopecia areata. Some clones in this sample may be carry-over from other donors' samples.

This clonotype was seen a handful of times. The chain carries TRBV3-1 and TRBJ2-3; D gene unclear. This CDR3 region has 16 residues. Germline values: CDR1 LGHDT, CDR2 YNNKEL (reference sequence). V was trimmed by 0 bases and J by 0 bases, leaving 10 bases between them. CDR3 residues: CASSQDGRPSTDTQYF. For the CDR3, the DNA is TGTGCCAGCAGCCAAGATGGTCGGCCGAGCACAGATACGCAGTATTTT.

This clonotype was seen a handful of times. The chain links TRBV7-2 to TRBJ2-5, with D uncertain. Between the trimmed V and J ends, which lost 1 base and 6 bases, there was a span of 6 bases. This CDR3 contains 12 residues. Germline CDR1 and CDR2: SGHTA and FQGNSA. The CDR3 DNA sequence: TGTGCCAGCAGCTTAGGAGACCAGACCCAGTACTTC. It specifies CASSLGDQTQYF.

This clonotype was counted many times. This rearrangement joins TRBV9 to TRBJ1-1; tentative D call: TRBD1 (5 bases). Germline V gives CDR1 SGDLS, CDR2 YYNGEE. The V and J ends lost 2 bases and 6 bases respectively, with 11 bases between them. The CDR3 length is 13 residues. CDR3 protein: CASSVGDSPEAFF. The DNA for the CDR3 is TGTGCCAGCAGCGTGGGGGATTCTCCTGAAGCTTTCTTT.

This clonotype was counted ten times or more. This chain uses TRBV6-5 with TRBJ1-4; TRBD1 agrees at 8 bases. Germline assignment: CDR1 MNHEY and CDR2 SVGAGI. This CDR3 has 12 residues. V was pared by 6 bases and J by 6 bases, with 0 bases of the junction left unmatched. The DNA of the CDR3 is TGTGCCAGCAGACAGGGGGATGAAAAACTGTTTTTT. Protein product: CASRQGDEKLFF.

This clonotype showed up just a few times. The chain uses TRBV10-3 and TRBJ1-2; D is unresolved. Germline V gene lookup returns CDR1 ENHRY and CDR2 SYGVKD. The CDR3 runs to 14 residues. The V and J ends lost 0 bases and 8 bases respectively, with 13 bases between them. Here the CDR3 DNA reads TGTGCCATCAGTGAGTCGTTATCGGCAGGCGGCTACACCTTC. Residues: CAISESLSAGGYTF.

This clonotype was picked up many times. The chain joins TRBV29-1 to TRBJ2-5, with D perhaps matching TRBD1 (6 bases). The CDR3 sequence is 13 residues long. Trimming pared 3 bases from V and 5 bases from J, leaving 13 bases between. Germline lookup yields CDR1 SQVTM and CDR2 ANQGSEA. The CDR3 DNA is TGCAGCGTTGATCTTGGTCAGGGGGAGACCCAGTACTTC. Its protein product is CSVDLGQGETQYF.

In its sample, this clonotype was seen many times. CDR3 coding DNA: TGCGCCAGCACGACGACAGAGACAGATACGCAGTATTTT. Translating gives CASTTTETDTQYF. The chain links TRBV4-1 to TRBJ2-3; maybe TRBD1 (5 bases). The CDR3 spans 13 residues. The V end was cut by 7 bases, the J end by 3 bases, with 11 bases between. From germline, CDR1 is MGHRA and CDR2 YSYEKL.

This clonotype was seen a handful of times. The chain links TRBV9 to TRBJ2-5, with D hard to call. V was shortened by 1 base and J by 2 bases, with 9 bases between the two germline ends. The CDR3 extends over 14 amino acids. CDR1 is SGDLS and CDR2 is YYNGEE in the germline V gene. This CDR3 reads CASSVRAAQETQYF. DNA of the CDR3: TGTGCCAGCAGCGTACGGGCGGCTCAAGAGACCCAGTACTTC.

Only a few counts were recorded for this clonotype. The chain carries TRBV7-2 and TRBJ2-3, with D perhaps TRBD2 (5 bases). From germline, CDR1 is SGHTA and CDR2 FQGNSA. The CDR3 is made up of 15 amino acids. Trimming took 7 bases from V and 1 from J, leaving 15 bases between them. The CDR3 nucleotides read TGTGCCAGCATATACAGCGGTTGGGGCACAGATACGCAGTATTTT. Amino acids: CASIYSGWGTDTQYF.

This clonotype was detected only a few times. This chain links TRBV10-3 with TRBJ2-7; D gene uncertain. Germline CDR1 ENHRY, CDR2 SYGVKD. The CDR3 is made up of 15 amino acids. Deletions cut 2 bases from V and 0 bases from J, with 11 bases between. CDR3 sequence (DNA): TGTGCCATCAGTGAGCCCCCGGGCCACTCCTACGAGCAGTACTTC. Protein sequence: CAISEPPGHSYEQYF.

The table lists this clonotype with many counts. This chain connects TRBV4-3 to TRBJ2-3, with TRBD2 matching 10 bases. CDR1 and CDR2 (germline): LGHNA, YSLEER. The CDR3 length is 17 residues. The V and J ends lost 0 bases and 5 bases, in that order; junction bases with no gene match: 8. The CDR3 sequence: CASSQDTSGAWGDTQYF. For the CDR3, the DNA is TGCGCCAGCAGCCAAGACACTAGCGGGGCCTGGGGAGATACGCAGTATTTT.

This clonotype was picked up a small number of times. The chain uses TRBV11-2 and TRBJ2-5; TRBD2 matches 10 bases. V lost 5 bases, J lost 5 bases, and 11 bases stayed unmatched. The CDR3 is made up of 16 amino acids. In germline, CDR1 is SGHAT, CDR2 FQNNGV. CDR3 DNA sequence: TGTGCCAGCAGCCCCCGTGTTGATAGCGGGGGGGAGACCCAGTACTTC. It yields the protein CASSPRVDSGGETQYF.

This clonotype was seen ten or more times. V and J are TRBV6-2 or TRBV6-3 and TRBJ1-2; D is undetermined. The CDR3 extends over 11 amino acids. Trimming pared 8 bases from V and 3 bases from J, leaving 7 bases between. Germline CDR1 is MNHEY and CDR2 is SVGEGT. The CDR3 spells CASRADYGYTF. The CDR3 region has the DNA TGTGCCAGCCGAGCCGACTATGGCTACACCTTC.

The chain links TRBV12-3 or TRBV12-4 to TRBJ2-1, with D perhaps matching TRBD2 (5 bases). The CDR3 is 16 amino acids. Deletions cut 3 bases from V and 7 bases from J, with 19 bases between. In DNA form, the CDR3 reads TGTGCCAGCAGTTTTTCGGGCGGAGCGGATGATAATGAGCAGTTCTTC. Translated: CASSFSGGADDNEQFF.

The gene calls are TRBV6-7 and TRBJ2-7, with 10 bases matching TRBD1. TRBV6-7 is sorted into the ORF group, with uncertain function. This CDR3 comprises 18 residues. V was clipped by 6 bases and J by 0 bases; unmatched bases: 14. DNA for the CDR3: TGTGCCAGCAGCCGAGAGTTTCCGACAGGGGGCTCCTCCTACGAGCAGTACTTC. Translating gives CASSREFPTGGSSYEQYF.

This clonotype was found many times. V usage is TRBV7-2 and J usage is TRBJ1-1; D uncertain. The CDR3 is made up of 13 amino acids. Between the trimmed V and J ends, which lost 4 bases and 3 bases, there was a span of 9 bases. Germline V gene lookup returns CDR1 SGHTA and CDR2 FQGNSA. The CDR3 coding sequence is TGTGCCAGCAGCTACACGAGGGACACTGAAGCTTTCTTT. This translates into CASSYTRDTEAFF. Using reference TRBV7-2 and TRBJ1-1 for the parts outside the CDR3, the full variable domain is GAGVSQSPSNKVTEKGKDVELRCDPISGHTALYWYRQSLGQGLEFLIYFQGNSAPDKSGLPSDRFSAERTGGSVSTLTIQRTQQEDSAVYLCASSYTRDTEAFFGQGTRLTVV.

This clonotype was observed a few times. The chain recombines TRBV18 with TRBJ2-7; 13 bases are a match to TRBD2. The CDR3 totals 15 residues. Trimming took 6 bases from V and 4 from J; bases not matched to a gene: 6. Germline lookup yields CDR1 KGHSH and CDR2 LQKENI. In DNA form, the CDR3 reads TGTGCCAGCTCTGTGGGACTAGCGGGGAATTACGAGCAGTACTTC. Its translation: CASSVGLAGNYEQYF.

This clonotype was seen a handful of times. The chain carries TRBV4-1 and TRBJ2-3; tentative D call: TRBD2 (5 bases). V shed 2 bases and J shed 2 bases, with 8 bases lying between them. The CDR3 length is 14 residues. Germline CDR1 is MGHRA and CDR2 is YSYEKL. Written as DNA, the CDR3 is TGCGCCAGCAGCCAATTCGGGGACACAGATACGCAGTATTTT. It translates to CASSQFGDTDTQYF.

This clonotype was detected many times. The chain is built from TRBV14 and TRBJ1-2; TRBD1 agrees at 8 bases. With 2 bases clipped from V and 4 bases from J, the junction kept 6 bases outside the gene matches. Germline V CDR1 and CDR2: SGHDN, FVKESK. The CDR3 extends over 15 amino acids. The CDR3 loop reads CASSQRTGSIYGYTF. DNA of the CDR3: TGTGCCAGCAGCCAAAGGACAGGGAGCATCTATGGCTACACCTTC.

Only a few counts were recorded for this clonotype. The V and J genes are TRBV6-1 and TRBJ1-2; D gene ambiguous. V gave up 2 bases and J gave up 4 bases, with 14 bases separating them. Germline V gives CDR1 MNHNS, CDR2 SASEGT. The CDR3 runs to 15 residues. The CDR3, as DNA: TGTGCCAGCAGTGAAAGGCAGCTGATTTCCTATGGCTACACCTTC. Protein sequence: CASSERQLISYGYTF.

This clonotype was observed many times. The chain has TRBV10-2 and TRBJ2-5; TRBD2 agrees at 12 bases. The CDR3 is 17 amino acids. Germline V gene lookup returns CDR1 WSHSY and CDR2 SAAADI. V lost 5 bases and J lost 5; bases outside the gene matches: 12. The CDR3 bases are TGCGCCAGCAGTTATAATCGAGCTAGCGGGGGGGGTGAGACCCAGTACTTC. Amino acid sequence: CASSYNRASGGGETQYF.

This sequence joins TRBV4-3 and TRBJ2-1; no clear D. This CDR3 contains 16 residues. Trimming stripped 0 bases from V and 5 bases from J, with 14 bases between. Germline V gives CDR1 LGHNA, CDR2 YSLEER. The CDR3 region has the DNA TGCGCCAGCAGCCAAGATTGGGCCGTTAACAACAATGAGCAGTTCTTC. It encodes CASSQDWAVNNNEQFF.

This clonotype was observed many times. The chain employs TRBV7-2 and TRBJ1-1, with D perhaps matching TRBD1 (5 bases). Trimming shortened V by 1 base and J by 4 bases, and 10 bases separated the two germline ends. Germline V gene sequence: CDR1 SGHTA, CDR2 FQGNSA. The CDR3 runs 14 residues. CDR3 region: CASSLGGVTTEAFF. The CDR3 DNA is TGTGCCAGCAGCTTAGGAGGGGTTACCACTGAAGCTTTCTTT.

The table lists this clonotype with a few counts. The chain couples TRBV4-2 to TRBJ2-6, with D uncertain. V lost 0 bases and J lost 1, with 7 bases in between. The CDR3 has 16 amino acids. Germline V gene data show CDR1 as LGHNA and CDR2 as YNFKEQ. Here the CDR3 reads CASSQDLNSGANVLTF. CDR3 coding DNA: TGTGCCAGCAGCCAAGATCTCAATTCTGGGGCCAACGTCCTGACTTTC.

The chain combines TRBV20-1 with TRBJ1-2; 10 bases line up with TRBD1. The CDR3 covers 14 residues. Germline loops: CDR1 DFQATT, CDR2 SNEGSKA (reference sequence). Trimming removed 4 bases from V and 4 bases from J; junction bases left unmatched: 6. The CDR3, as DNA: TGCAGTGCTACAGGACAGGGGGTACCCTATGGCTACACCTTC. Its translation is CSATGQGVPYGYTF.

The DNA of the CDR3 is TGTGCCAGCAGTTACCCGGGGGCGAGGGAGACCCAGTACTTC. Its protein is CASSYPGARETQYF. V and J are TRBV6-5 and TRBJ2-5, with D tentatively TRBD1 or TRBD2 (6 bases each). V lost 2 bases and J lost 5, with 12 bases in between. The CDR3 has 14 amino acids. Germline V gives CDR1 MNHEY, CDR2 SVGAGI.

This clonotype was found many times. The genes are TRBV20-1 and TRBJ1-1; TRBD1 agrees at 7 bases. Trimming cost V 6 bases and J 1 base; bases outside gene matches: 5. The germline CDR1 and CDR2 sequences are DFQATT and SNEGSKA (reference sequence). The CDR3 has 13 residues. In DNA, the CDR3 is TGCAGTGCCCTGACAGGGAAGAACACTGAAGCTTTCTTT. This gives the protein CSALTGKNTEAFF.

The chain uses TRBV28 and TRBJ1-3; perhaps TRBD1 as D (6 bases). This CDR3 spans 16 amino acids. Trimming cost V 7 bases and J 0 bases, with 16 bases left between them. Germline V gene lookup returns CDR1 MDHEN and CDR2 SYDVKM. CDR3 DNA sequence: TGTGCCAGCACCTCCCGACAGGTGAACTCTGGAAACACCATATATTTT. As protein: CASTSRQVNSGNTIYF.

Turning to this clonotype: A read error is likely, as this CDR3 ends without the conserved phenylalanine or tryptophan. The genes are TRBV5-8 and TRBJ2-7, with D unclear. V dropped 4 bases and J dropped 0 bases, with 8 bases sitting between them. Germline CDR1 is SGHTS and CDR2 is YDEGEE. The CDR3 length is 13 residues. CDR3 region: CASSPGPSYEQYL. DNA of the CDR3: TGTGCCAGCAGCCCCGGGCCCTCCTACGAGCAGTACCTC.

This clonotype was found many times. The chain recombines TRBV28 with TRBJ2-7; D might be TRBD2 (5 bases). CDR1 MDHEN and CDR2 SYDVKM come from the germline V gene. The CDR3 has 12 residues. The ends were cut back, 3 bases at V and 4 bases at J, with 7 bases in the middle. The CDR3 region has the DNA TGTGCCAGCAGTTTCTCGGGGTACGAGCAGTACTTC. This translates into CASSFSGYEQYF.